Following are 20 T cell receptor beta chains from one sample sequenced in a study of blood T cell repertoires in COVID-19. Method: immunoSEQ multiplex PCR; TCRdb's copy keeps in-frame clones and lacks some. The table includes some 120,000 clones, roughly four fifths detected once. The material sequenced was peripheral blood. These receptors all stem from a woman aged 50 to 65 with acute or convalescent COVID-19.

The CDR3 protein is CAISDQGPNEKLFF. The CDR3 DNA follows: TGTGCCATCAGTGATCAGGGGCCGAATGAAAAACTGTTTTTT. The genes are TRBV10-3 and TRBJ1-4; tentatively, D is TRBD1 (6 bases). Trimming removed 3 bases from V and 5 bases from J, with 10 bases in between. CDR3 length: 14 residues. CDR1 and CDR2 (germline): ENHRY, SYGVKD.

The chain carries TRBV4-2 and TRBJ1-4; TRBD1 agrees at 8 bases. The germline CDR1 and CDR2 sequences are LGHNA and YNFKEQ. V lost 3 bases and J lost 3; bases outside the gene matches: 6. This CDR3 region has 16 residues. CDR3: CASSQRNRGANEKLFF. In nucleotides, the CDR3 is TGTGCCAGCAGCCAGCGAAACAGGGGGGCTAATGAAAAACTGTTTTTT.

The chain has TRBV18 and TRBJ1-2; D possibly corresponds to TRBD1 (5 bases). Trimming took 3 bases from V and 8 from J, leaving 10 bases between them. The CDR3 sequence is 12 residues long. Germline V gives CDR1 KGHSH, CDR2 LQKENI. The CDR3 sequence: CASSPDSRGYTF. The CDR3, as DNA: TGTGCCAGCTCACCCGACAGCCGCGGCTACACCTTC.

V and J are TRBV6-5 and TRBJ1-1; TRBD1 might be the D (6 bases). Trimming shortened V by 2 bases and J by 5 bases, and 12 bases separated the two germline ends. The CDR3 totals 14 residues. Germline values: CDR1 MNHEY, CDR2 SVGAGI. The CDR3 DNA follows: TGTGCCAGCAGTTACACGGGGGGCAGGACTGAAGCTTTCTTT. As protein: CASSYTGGRTEAFF.

V gene TRBV5-1 combines with J gene TRBJ1-2; tentative D call: TRBD1 (6 bases). CDR1 is SGHRS, CDR2 YFSETQ, per germline. The CDR3 loop spans 17 amino acids. Trimming removed 2 bases from V and 5 bases from J, with 22 bases in between. The CDR3 reads CASSFLHLKTGSYGYTF. CDR3 in DNA: TGCGCCAGCAGCTTTCTCCACCTAAAAACAGGGTCTTATGGCTACACCTTC.

This chain links TRBV7-8 with TRBJ1-3; D is unresolved. The V gene's germline CDR1 is SGHVS and CDR2 FQNEAQ. The CDR3 is made up of 14 amino acids. Trimming shortened V by 3 bases and J by 0 bases, and 6 bases separated the two germline ends. CDR3 DNA: TGTGCCAGCAGCTTTGCAGACTCTGGAAACACCATATATTTT. Translating gives CASSFADSGNTIYF.

This chain uses TRBV12-3 or TRBV12-4 with TRBJ1-5; D not resolved. V lost 6 bases to trimming and J lost 2 bases, with 8 bases between them. CDR3 length: 13 residues. Here the CDR3 DNA reads TGTGCCAGCAGAAGGAGCCGCAATCAGCCCCAGCATTTT. Protein product: CASRRSRNQPQHF.

V and J are TRBV24-1 and TRBJ2-7; possibly TRBD1 for D (5 bases). The V end was cut by 5 bases, the J end by 4 bases, with 17 bases between. The CDR3 runs to 15 residues. Germline-derived CDR1 and CDR2 are KGHDR and SFDVKD. The CDR3 DNA sequence: TGTGCCACCAGTGTTAACAGGACCTGCTGGTACGAGCAGTACTTC. It encodes CATSVNRTCWYEQYF.

In this sample, this clone turned up a few times. The chain carries TRBV28 and TRBJ1-4, with 8 positions matching TRBD1. After removal of 5 bases from V and 9 bases from J, the junction contained 20 bases not matched to a gene. CDR3 length: 18 amino acids. Germline V gives CDR1 MDHEN, CDR2 SYDVKM. The CDR3 here is CASSHPDRVPGRRKKLFF. The CDR3 nucleotides read TGTGCCAGCAGTCACCCGGACAGGGTCCCCGGAAGACGTAAAAAACTGTTTTTT.

This clone was recorded once. The rearrangement uses TRBV24-1 and TRBJ1-5, with D perhaps TRBD1 (6 bases). Trimming stripped 1 base from V and 7 bases from J, with 7 bases between. The germline V gene encodes CDR1 KGHDR and CDR2 SFDVKD. CDR3 length: 13 amino acids. The CDR3 DNA follows: TGTGCCACCAGTGATTTCAGGGGCCAGCCCCAGCATTTT. Protein: CATSDFRGQPQHF.

V usage is TRBV5-6 and J usage is TRBJ1-1; D call uncertain. Germline CDR1 reads SGHDT; CDR2 reads YYEEEE. Trimming cost V 0 bases and J 8 bases, with 17 bases left between them. The CDR3 totals 15 residues. CDR3: CASSLVFRRLDEAFF. CDR3 DNA sequence: TGTGCCAGCAGCTTGGTGTTTCGGCGGCTCGACGAAGCTTTCTTT.

The chain combines TRBV7-8 with TRBJ2-3; D perhaps matches TRBD2 (6 bases). V lost 2 bases and J lost 1, with 10 bases in between. CDR1 and CDR2 (germline): SGHVS, FQNEAQ. The CDR3 sequence is 15 residues long. This CDR3 reads CASSLLASRTDTQYF. The CDR3 bases are TGTGCCAGCAGCTTACTAGCGTCCCGCACAGATACGCAGTATTTT.

The chain uses TRBV3-1 (or the pseudogene TRBV3-2) and TRBJ2-3; TRBD2 matches 11 bases. Germline V gene lookup returns CDR1 LGHDT and CDR2 YNNKEL (reference sequence). J gave up 3 bases and V 10 bases, and 6 bases lay outside the gene matches. The CDR3 runs to 14 residues. The CDR3 nucleotides are TGTGCCACCACTAGCGGGGGAGTAACAGATACGCAGTATTTT. Amino acids: CATTSGGVTDTQYF.

This chain connects TRBV19 to TRBJ2-3, with D maybe TRBD1 (6 bases). Germline V gene sequence: CDR1 LNHDA, CDR2 SQIVND (reference sequence). V was cut by 11 bases and J by 2 bases, with 17 bases left in between. CDR3 length: 14 residues. CDR3 in amino acids: CAVRGSRATDTQYF. The CDR3, as DNA: TGTGCCGTCAGGGGCAGCCGAGCCACAGATACGCAGTATTTT.

The CDR3 DNA reads as TGTGCCAGCAGCTTTCAGGGCTTCAATCAGCCCCAGCATTTT. It codes for CASSFQGFNQPQHF. This sequence joins TRBV7-9 and TRBJ1-5, with D possibly matching TRBD1 (5 bases). V lost 3 bases, J lost 3 bases, and 9 bases lay in between. The germline V gene encodes CDR1 SEHNR and CDR2 FQNEAQ (reference sequence). The CDR3 consists of 14 residues.

The V and J genes are TRBV6-6 and TRBJ2-3; TRBD2 agrees at 11 bases. This CDR3 region has 16 residues. From germline, CDR1 is MNHNY and CDR2 SVGAGI (reference sequence). J was trimmed by 7 bases and V by 4 bases; bases with no gene match: 10. This CDR3 reads CASSLASGGRTHTQYF. The CDR3 region has the DNA TGTGCCAGCAGTTTGGCTAGCGGGGGGCGCACGCATACGCAGTATTTT.

Turning to this clone: This specimen includes other DNA sequences encoding the same CDR3. The gene calls are TRBV3-1 (or the pseudogene TRBV3-2) and TRBJ1-1, with D maybe TRBD1 (6 bases). CDR1 is LGHDT and CDR2 is YNNKEL in the germline V gene (reference sequence). V dropped 4 bases and J dropped 6 bases, with 9 bases sitting between them. The CDR3 spans 12 residues. CDR3 sequence (DNA): TGTGCCAGCAGCCTTGGACAGTCTGAAGCTTTCTTT. The encoded protein is CASSLGQSEAFF.

This chain joins TRBV6-1 and TRBJ1-1, with 9 nucleotides matching TRBD1. In germline, CDR1 is MNHNS, CDR2 SASEGT. The CDR3 runs to 13 residues. The ends lost 0 bases at V and 10 bases at J; junction bases unmatched: 3. DNA of the CDR3: TGTGCCAGCAGTGAAGCGCGACAGGGGGGAGCTTTCTTT. Translating gives CASSEARQGGAFF.

The J gene is TRBJ2-3, the V gene TRBV15; D is unresolved. Germline CDR1 is LNHNV and CDR2 is YYDKDF (reference sequence). CDR3 length: 13 residues. Trimming took 5 bases from V and 3 from J, leaving 9 bases between them. The CDR3: CATSSNPTDTQYF. The CDR3 DNA reads TGTGCCACCAGCTCTAACCCTACAGATACGCAGTATTTT.

The rearrangement uses TRBV6-5 and TRBJ2-7; a possible D gene is TRBD1 (6 bases). V was cut by 2 bases and J by 0 bases, with 14 bases left in between. The CDR3 sequence is 16 residues long. Germline CDR1 and CDR2: MNHEY and SVGAGI. The CDR3 DNA reads as TGTGCCAGCAGTTACAGCCACAGGGTTTCCTCCTACGAGCAGTACTTC. This encodes CASSYSHRVSSYEQYF.